What follows describes a single TCR beta chain. Healthy Russian Caucasian donors spanned ages about 6 to 100 years. Each sample used at least 6.5 million PBMCs. The record originates from a study of blood T cells in healthy people across ages. The CDR3 spans 15 residues. CDR1 and CDR2 (germline): SGHVS, FQNEAQ. With V trimmed by 3 bases and J by 2 bases, 6 bases remained unmatched. PCR was performed a second time for about 6 to 11 cycles using a sample-barcoded 5' primer and a J-beta primer mix. MiXCR was run by TCRdb on the 5' RACE reads, yielding one entry per CDR3 protein. The repertoire includes 700,000 to 900,000 distinct CDR3 sequences, 25% to 30% of them detected once, and about 2.9% sits in the top ten. This sample also appeared in a second study, on T cells of mothers and their children. This second study says: Each child contributed about 3 million TCR beta CDR3 reads, while each mother contributed over 8.5 million. Researchers found no T cell clones that were persistent and microchimeric.

V usage is TRBV7-8 and J usage is TRBJ1-1, with 7 positions matching TRBD1. The TCR comes from a boy aged 10-17 years in good health. Input material: blood. The CDR3 reads CASSFDRDINTEAFF. The DNA of the CDR3 is TGTGCCAGCAGCTTTGACAGGGACATAAACACTGAAGCTTTCTTT.